This T cell receptor (beta chain) originates from a study of cytomegalovirus exposure and HLA in healthy donors. Study outcomes and limitations: Overall, approximately 150 TCR beta chains were annotated as cytomegalovirus-associated.

The donors were in the roughly 120-subject validation cohort; that cohort was separate from the roughly 730-subject first cohort. V was cut by 6 bases and J by 2 bases, with 17 bases left in between. Germline V gene data show CDR1 as LNHDA and CDR2 as SQIVND (reference sequence). CDR3 length: 15 amino acids. Points on this clone: Its specificity is not known.

TCRdb's copy holds only in-frame clones and misses some; the assay was immunoSEQ multiplex PCR. The sample holds under 200,000 clones, around four fifths seen once. Input material: PBMCs. The gene calls are TRBV19 and TRBJ2-7, with D tentatively TRBD1 (7 bases). The origin of this receptor is a man aged 18 to 29 in good health and CMV-seropositive. Here the CDR3 reads CASSEGAGFPYEQYF. CDR3 DNA sequence: TGTGCCAGTAGCGAGGGGGCGGGGTTCCCCTACGAGCAGTACTTC. The entire variable domain, with the rest obtained from reference TRBV19 and TRBJ2-7, is as follows: DGGITQSPKYLFRKEGQNVTLSCEQNLNHDAMYWYRQDPGQGLRLIYYSQIVNDFQKGDIAEGYSVSREKKESFPLTVTSAQKNPTAFYLCASSEGAGFPYEQYFGPGTRLTVT.